The clone carrying this T cell receptor (beta chain) was seen a handful of times. As yet, its antigen is unknown. Unique molecular identifiers were built into the TCRbeta library. TCRdb processed the PCR reads anew with MiXCR; each CDR3 protein has one entry. The sample has just over 200,000 distinct CDR3 sequences; 7.5% to 9.5% are singletons. Germline CDR1 reads MNHEY; CDR2 reads SMNVEV (reference sequence). V gave up 5 bases and J gave up 3 bases, with 19 bases separating them. The CDR3 is 17 residues long. These data belong to a study of T-cell reconstitution after alpha-beta-depleted transplantation in children. Study-wide points: Alpha-beta T cells about two months after transplant reportedly derived from several hundred expanded graft clones. Newly produced T cells mostly accounted for T-cell counts and diversity one year post-transplant. Surviving recipient T cells and thymic progenitors underlay high day-60 TCRbeta diversity in some patients.

The chain is built from TRBV27 and TRBJ2-2; maybe TRBD2 (7 bases). This clonotype was sampled from a male patient aged 2-9 years who had a stem cell transplant for acute myeloid leukemia, so the T cells may come from the graft donor. The sequenced sample was PBMCs, mostly from graft donor cells, obtained 360 days after TCRalphabeta/CD19-depleted stem cell transplant. CDR3: CASSLSVRGAYTGELFF. As DNA, the CDR3 is TGTGCCAGCAGTCTCTCCGTCCGGGGGGCCTACACCGGGGAGCTGTTTTTT.